The clone carrying this T cell receptor beta chain showed up just once. The conserved final phenylalanine or tryptophan is absent from the CDR3, which likely points to a read error. These data originate in a study of metastatic and nonmetastatic thyroid tumors. Background on the study: Comparative analysis of repertoires was undertaken across blood and tumor or nodule tissue obtained from malignant and benign thyroid patients.

The entire patient cohort was treatment-naive prior to thyroid surgery. CDR1 is GTSNPN, CDR2 SVGIG, per germline (reference sequence). The CDR3 is 14 amino acids. TCRdb re-called clones from the PCR reads using MiXCR. Found here are 5,500 to 9,000 clones, over 15% of them singletons; the top ten hold 9.6%. Sequencing was carried out using adjacent normal tissue. The V gene is TRBV30, the J gene TRBJ1-1; no reliable D call. This sequence was found in a female donor with papillary thyroid cancer or a benign thyroid nodule (not recorded which). Some clones in this sample may be carry-over from other donors' samples. CDR3 nucleotide sequence: TGTGCCTGGAGACGAGAAGACGGGAACACTAAAGCTTTCTCT. It is translated as CAWRREDGNTKAFS.